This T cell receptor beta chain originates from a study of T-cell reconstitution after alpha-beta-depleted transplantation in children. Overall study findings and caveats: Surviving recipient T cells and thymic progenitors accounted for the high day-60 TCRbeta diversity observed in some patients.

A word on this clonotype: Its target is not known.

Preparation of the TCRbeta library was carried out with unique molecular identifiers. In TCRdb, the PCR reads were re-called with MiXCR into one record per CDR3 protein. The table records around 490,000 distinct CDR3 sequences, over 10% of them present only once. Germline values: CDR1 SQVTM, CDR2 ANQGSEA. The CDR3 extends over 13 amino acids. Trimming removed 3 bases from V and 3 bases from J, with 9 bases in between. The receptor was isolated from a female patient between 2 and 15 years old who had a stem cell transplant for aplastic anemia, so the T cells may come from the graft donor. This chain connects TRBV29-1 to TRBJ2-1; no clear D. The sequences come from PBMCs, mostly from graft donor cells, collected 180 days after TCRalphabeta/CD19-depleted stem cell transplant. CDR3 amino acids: CSVEQAFYNEQFF. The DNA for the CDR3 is TGCAGCGTTGAGCAGGCCTTCTACAATGAGCAGTTCTTC.